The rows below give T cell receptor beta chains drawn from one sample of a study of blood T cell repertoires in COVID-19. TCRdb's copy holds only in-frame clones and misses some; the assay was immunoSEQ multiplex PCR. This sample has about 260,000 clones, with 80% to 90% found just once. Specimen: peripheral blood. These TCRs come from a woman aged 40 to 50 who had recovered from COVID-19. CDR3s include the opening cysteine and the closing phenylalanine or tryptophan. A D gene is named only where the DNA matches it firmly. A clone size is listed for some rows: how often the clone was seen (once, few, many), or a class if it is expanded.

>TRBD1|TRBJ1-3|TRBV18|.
TGTGCCAGCTCACCTTACCGACAGGGCCTGAGCTCTGGAAACACCATATATTTT
CASSPYRQGLSSGNTIYF
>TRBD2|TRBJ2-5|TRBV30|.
TGTGCCTGGAGTAGTCTAGCGGGGGGGCGAGAGACCCAGTACTTC
CAWSSLAGGRETQYF
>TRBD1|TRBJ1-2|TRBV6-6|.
TGTGCCGGCAAGACCTCATCGGACAGGTTATTTGGCTACACCTTC
CAGKTSSDRLFGYTF
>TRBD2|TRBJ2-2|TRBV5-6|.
TGTGCCAGCAGCCACAGCGGGGTGAACACCGGGGAGCTGTTTTTT
CASSHSGVNTGELFF
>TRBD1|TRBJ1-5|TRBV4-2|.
TGTGCCAGCAGCCAAGGGACAGGGGTTGGAACTCAGCCCCAGCATTTT
CASSQGTGVGTQPQHF
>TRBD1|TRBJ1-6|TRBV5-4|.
TGTGCCAGCAGCTTAGGGGCAGGGGGCACGGGGAGTTCACCCCTCCACTTT
CASSLGAGGTGSSPLHF
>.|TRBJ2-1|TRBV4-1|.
TGCGCCAGCAGCCAAGGGGGGGTACGGGGATCAAATGAGCAGTTCTTC
CASSQGGVRGSNEQFF
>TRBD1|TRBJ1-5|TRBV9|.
TGTGCCAGCAGCGTAGAAGGGGGCGTAAGGCCCCAGCATTTT
CASSVEGGVRPQHF
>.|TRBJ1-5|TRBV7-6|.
TGTGCCAGCAGCAAAGGGACATTATATAGCAATCAGCCCCAGCATTTT
CASSKGTLYSNQPQHF
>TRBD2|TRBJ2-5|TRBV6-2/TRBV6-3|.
TGTGCCAGCAGTTACGGATTGGGGGGGGGCCAAGAGACCCAGTACTTC
CASSYGLGGGQETQYF
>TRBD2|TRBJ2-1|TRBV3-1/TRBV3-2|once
TGTGCCAGCAGCCCCTCGTGGGCTAGCGGGGGGGGCAATGAGCAGTTCTTC
CASSPSWASGGGNEQFF
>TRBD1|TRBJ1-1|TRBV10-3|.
TGTGCCATCAGTGGGGGGACAGGGGCCCGGAGGACTGAAGCTTTCTTT
CAISGGTGARRTEAFF
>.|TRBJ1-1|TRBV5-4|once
TGTGCCAGCAGCTTCAGGGGAATGAACACTGAAGCTTTCTTT
CASSFRGMNTEAFF
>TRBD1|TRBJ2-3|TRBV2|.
TGTGCCAGCAGGGTACAGGGGGATAGGCAGTATTTT
CASRVQGDRQYF
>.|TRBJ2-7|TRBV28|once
TGTGCCAGCAGTCCAGCCGCCGGGGACTCCTACGAGCAGTACTTC
CASSPAAGDSYEQYF
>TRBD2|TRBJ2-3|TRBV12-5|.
TGTGCTAGTGGTCCCCTGGGGGCGGGGGGGCGAGATACGCAGTATTTT
CASGPLGAGGRDTQYF
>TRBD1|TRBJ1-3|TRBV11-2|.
TGTGCCAGCAGCCCCCGCGACAGGGATGGAAACACCATATATTTT
CASSPRDRDGNTIYF
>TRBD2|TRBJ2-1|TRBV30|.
TGTGCCTGGAGTGTAACTAGCGGGGGTTGGTTCTTC
CAWSVTSGGWFF
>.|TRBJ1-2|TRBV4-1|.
TGCGCCAGCAGCCAAGTCACGACAGGTCTGTCCGATTATGGCTACACCTTC
CASSQVTTGLSDYGYTF
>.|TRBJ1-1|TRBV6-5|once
TGTGCCAGCAACCAACCCCAAGGGGTTGGAGAAGCTTTCTTT
CASNQPQGVGEAFF
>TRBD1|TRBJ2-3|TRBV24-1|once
TGTGCCACCAGTGAGAACAGGGGGACAGATACGCAGTATTTT
CATSENRGTDTQYF
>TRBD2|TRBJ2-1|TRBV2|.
TGTGCCAGCACAAGGCAGCGGGGGGGCAGTGAGCAGTTCTTC
CASTRQRGGSEQFF
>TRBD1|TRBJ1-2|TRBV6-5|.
TGTGCCAGCACCGACCGGGACAGAGGAAACTATGGCTACACCTTC
CASTDRDRGNYGYTF
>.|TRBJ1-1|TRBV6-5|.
TGTGCCAGCACCCCGGGGGGTGCCGGGAACACTGAAGCTTTCTTT
CASTPGGAGNTEAFF
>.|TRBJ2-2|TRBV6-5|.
TGTGCCAGCAGTCTACTAGACACCGGGGAGCTGTTTTTT
CASSLLDTGELFF
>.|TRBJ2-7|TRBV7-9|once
TGTGCCAGCAGCCCGAGCTCGGACAGACCCTACGAGCAGTACTTC
CASSPSSDRPYEQYF
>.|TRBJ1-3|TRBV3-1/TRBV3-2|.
TGTGCCAGCTCCGCTAGGTACTCTGGAAACACCATATATTTT
CASSARYSGNTIYF
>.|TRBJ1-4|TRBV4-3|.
TGCGCCAGCAGCCAAGATGGGGGACACCCTAATGAAAAACTGTTTTTT
CASSQDGGHPNEKLFF
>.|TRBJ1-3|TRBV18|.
TGTGCCAGCTCACCATCTACTACGGGCTCTGGAAACACCATATATTTT
CASSPSTTGSGNTIYF
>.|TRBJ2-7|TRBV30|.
TGTGCCTGCACTCCCCGCAGGGCATTCTCCTACGAGCAGTACTTC
CACTPRRAFSYEQYF
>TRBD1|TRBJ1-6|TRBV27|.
TGTGCCAGCAGTTTTTCCTCCCAGACAGGGGAGGGATATAATTCACCCCTCCACTTT
CASSFSSQTGEGYNSPLHF
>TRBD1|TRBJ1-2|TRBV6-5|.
TGTGCCAGCAGTCATCGGGACAGATTCTATGGCTACACCTTC
CASSHRDRFYGYTF
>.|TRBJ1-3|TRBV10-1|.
TGCGCCAGCTCCCCCCCGAAACAGGGAGCCCGATCTGGAAACACCATATATTTT
CASSPPKQGARSGNTIYF
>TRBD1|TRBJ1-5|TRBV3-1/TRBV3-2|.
TGTGCCAGCAGTAACAGGGGGATTAGCAATCAGCCCCAGCATTTT
CASSNRGISNQPQHF
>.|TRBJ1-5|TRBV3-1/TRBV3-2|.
TGTGCCAGCAGCCAAGGTTATGGCTCGAGCAATCAGCCCCAGCATTTT
CASSQGYGSSNQPQHF
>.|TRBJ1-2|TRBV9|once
TGTGCCAGCAGCTCCATGGGGAGGGTGGGAACTATGGGTATTTCCTTC
CASSSMGRVGTMGISF
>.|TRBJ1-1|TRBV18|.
TGTGCCAGCTCACCACGGGGGGGAGTCACTGAAGCTTTCTTT
CASSPRGGVTEAFF